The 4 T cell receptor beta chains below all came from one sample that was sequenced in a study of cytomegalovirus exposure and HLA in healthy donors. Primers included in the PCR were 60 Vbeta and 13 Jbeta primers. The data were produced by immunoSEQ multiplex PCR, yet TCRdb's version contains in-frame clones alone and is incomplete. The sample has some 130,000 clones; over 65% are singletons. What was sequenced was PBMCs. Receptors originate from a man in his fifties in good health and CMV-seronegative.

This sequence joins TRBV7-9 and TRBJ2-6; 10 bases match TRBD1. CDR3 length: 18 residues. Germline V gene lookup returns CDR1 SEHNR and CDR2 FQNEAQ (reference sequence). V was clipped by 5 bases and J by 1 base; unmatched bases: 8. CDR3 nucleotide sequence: TGTGCCAGCAGCCAGCGGACAGGGGGGGAATCTGGGGCCAACGTCCTGACTTTC. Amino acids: CASSQRTGGESGANVLTF.

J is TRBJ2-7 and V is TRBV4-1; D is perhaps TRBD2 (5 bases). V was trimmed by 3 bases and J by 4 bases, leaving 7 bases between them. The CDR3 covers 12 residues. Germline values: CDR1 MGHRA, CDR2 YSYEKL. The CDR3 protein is CASSQDSYEQYF. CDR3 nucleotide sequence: TGCGCCAGCAGCCAGGACTCATACGAGCAGTACTTC.

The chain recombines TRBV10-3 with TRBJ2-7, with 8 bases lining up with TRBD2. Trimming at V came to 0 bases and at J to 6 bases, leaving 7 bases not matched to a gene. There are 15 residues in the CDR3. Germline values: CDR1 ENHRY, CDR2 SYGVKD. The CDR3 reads CAISESVAGSLEQYF. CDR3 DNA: TGTGCCATCAGTGAGTCGGTAGCGGGATCCCTCGAGCAGTACTTC.

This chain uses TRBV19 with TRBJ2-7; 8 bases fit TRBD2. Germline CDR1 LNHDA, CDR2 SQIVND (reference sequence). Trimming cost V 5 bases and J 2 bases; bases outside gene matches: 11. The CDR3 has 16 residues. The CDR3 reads CASSPSHSGDPYEQYF. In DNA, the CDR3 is TGTGCCAGTAGTCCCTCTCATAGCGGGGACCCCTACGAGCAGTACTTC.